This T cell receptor (beta chain) came from a study of blood T cell repertoires in COVID-19. About the study: Sites across the United States, Italy and Spain contributed samples from acute and convalescent COVID-19.

Trimming stripped 2 bases from V and 0 bases from J, with 15 bases between. CDR1 and CDR2 from the germline V gene are LGHDT and YNNKEL (reference sequence). The CDR3 covers 17 residues. Profiling relied on immunoSEQ multiplex PCR, and the TCRdb table lists in-frame clones only, not all of them. This sample has approximately 10,000 clones; around 70% occur once, and the top ten carry approximately 6%. Seattle's enrolled individuals joined amid active infection and were then monitored longitudinally. The genes are TRBV3-1 (or the pseudogene TRBV3-2) and TRBJ2-3; D perhaps matches TRBD2 (7 bases). The TCR sequence derives from a man aged 60 to 69 with COVID-19, enrolled during active disease. Sequencing used peripheral blood. The CDR3 nucleotides are TGTGCCAGCAGCCAATTCTGGGGGGGCAGAAGCACAGATACGCAGTATTTT. Protein: CASSQFWGGRSTDTQYF.